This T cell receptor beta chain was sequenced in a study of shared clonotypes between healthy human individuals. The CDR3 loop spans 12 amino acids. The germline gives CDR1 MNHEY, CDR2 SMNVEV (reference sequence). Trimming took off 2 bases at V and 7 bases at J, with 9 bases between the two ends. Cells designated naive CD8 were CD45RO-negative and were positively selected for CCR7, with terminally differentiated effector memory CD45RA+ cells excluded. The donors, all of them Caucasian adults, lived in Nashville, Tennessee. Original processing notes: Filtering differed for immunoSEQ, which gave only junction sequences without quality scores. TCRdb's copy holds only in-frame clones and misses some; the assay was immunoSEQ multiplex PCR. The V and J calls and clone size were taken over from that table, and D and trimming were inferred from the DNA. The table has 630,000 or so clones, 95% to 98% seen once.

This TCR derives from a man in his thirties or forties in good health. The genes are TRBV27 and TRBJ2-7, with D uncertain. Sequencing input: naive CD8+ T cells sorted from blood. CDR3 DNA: TGTGCCAGCAGTTTACTCGGTGAGGAGCAGTACTTC. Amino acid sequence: CASSLLGEEQYF.